These 3 T cell receptor beta chains came from one sample sequenced in a study of T cell responses to AZD1222 COVID-19 vaccine. Data came from immunoSEQ multiplex PCR; TCRdb stores just in-frame clones and leaves some out. The repertoire has 120,000 to 150,000 clones, around nine tenths of them found once; the top ten carry 4.7%. Here the sequenced sample was peripheral blood, taken on day 0 of AZD1222 vaccination. These receptors were obtained from an adult in good health.

This clone has just a few counts. The chain links TRBV4-2 to TRBJ1-4; 8 nucleotides line up with TRBD1. Germline V gene data show CDR1 as LGHNA and CDR2 as YNFKEQ. This CDR3 is built from 14 residues. V shed 4 bases, J shed 5 bases, and the junction held 3 bases outside the gene matches. CDR3 sequence (DNA): TGTGCCAGCAGCCTTCGACAGGGGAATGAAAAACTGTTTTTT. It translates to CASSLRQGNEKLFF.

This clone was observed a single time. This chain uses TRBV7-9 with TRBJ1-5; D is perhaps TRBD1 (6 bases). V lost 0 bases to trimming and J lost 6 bases, with 12 bases between them. From germline, CDR1 is SEHNR and CDR2 FQNEAQ (reference sequence). The CDR3 loop spans 15 amino acids. This CDR3 reads CASSLADSPVQPQHF. In DNA, the CDR3 is TGTGCCAGCAGCTTAGCGGACAGCCCCGTTCAGCCCCAGCATTTT.

This chain joins TRBV2 and TRBJ1-2; D remains unclear. Germline CDR1 is SNHLY and CDR2 is FYNNEI. The CDR3 loop spans 14 amino acids. V was clipped by 8 bases and J by 6 bases, with 19 bases between them. For the CDR3, the DNA is TGTGCCAGCGGCCAGTTTGAACTGGAGCATGGCTACACCTTC. Translation gives CASGQFELEHGYTF.